The 21 T cell receptor beta chains presented below share a single source sample, sequenced in a study of blood T cell repertoires in COVID-19 (dated by TCRdb to between 2020 and 2021). Receptor amplification or capture employed the immunoSEQ multiplex PCR assay. The table comes from immuneACCESS by way of TCRdb, which keeps in-frame sequences with V and J called. Part of the clones is missing from these tables; in studies checked, under half for an unresolved V gene and the rest for unknown reasons. The sample table lists approximately 250,000 clones, under 85% of them with a count of one. The ten largest clonotypes hold more than 5% of the sample. Sequenced: peripheral blood. The source of these receptors is a human donor in a cohort sampled during active COVID-19.

This clone was seen many times. CDR3 in amino acids: CASKGRGPNQPQHF. The CDR3 DNA sequence: TGCGCCAGCAAAGGCAGGGGCCCCAATCAGCCCCAGCATTTT. The chain employs TRBV10-2 and TRBJ1-5, with D tentatively TRBD1 (6 bases). CDR1 WSHSY and CDR2 SAAADI come from the germline V gene. The CDR3 runs 14 residues. Trimming stripped 7 bases from V and 3 bases from J, with 13 bases between.

The genes are TRBV30 and TRBJ2-4, with 8 bases identical to TRBD1. This CDR3 contains 13 residues. V was clipped by 2 bases and J by 7 bases; unmatched bases: 4. Germline CDR1 GTSNPN, CDR2 SVGIG (reference sequence). CDR3: CAWSLGQGNIQYF. The CDR3 region has the DNA TGTGCCTGGAGTCTAGGACAGGGTAACATTCAGTACTTC.

The CDR3 DNA follows: TGTGCCAGCAACCCCAGAGGGGGGGTCCTTGAAAAACTGTTTTTT. It translates to CASNPRGGVLEKLFF. V usage is TRBV6-5 and J usage is TRBJ1-4, with D possibly TRBD1 on 6 matching bases. The CDR3 consists of 15 residues. Germline V gene sequence: CDR1 MNHEY, CDR2 SVGAGI. V was clipped by 7 bases and J by 7 bases, with 19 bases between them.

This chain uses TRBV14 with TRBJ2-3, with TRBD2 identical over 13 bases. CDR1 and CDR2 from the germline V gene are SGHDN and FVKESK. V trimming: 5 bases; J trimming: 6 bases; junction bases outside the gene matches: 8. CDR3 length: 16 amino acids. CDR3 coding DNA: TGTGCCAGCAGCTTACGACTAGCGGGAGGCCGGGATACGCAGTATTTT. It codes for CASSLRLAGGRDTQYF.

CDR3 DNA: TGTGCCAGCAGCTTAAGCGCGGGACTAGTGGGTGAGCAGTACTTC. Encoded protein: CASSLSAGLVGEQYF. The chain carries TRBV4-2 and TRBJ2-7, with 8 bases identical to TRBD2. CDR3 length equals 15 residues. In germline, CDR1 is LGHNA, CDR2 YNFKEQ. With 5 bases clipped from V and 7 bases from J, the junction kept 13 bases outside the gene matches.

The genes are TRBV9 and TRBJ1-4; unclear D gene. V lost 1 base and J lost 6, with 13 bases in between. The germline V gene has CDR1 SGDLS and CDR2 YYNGEE. CDR3 size: 15 residues. CDR3 protein: CASSVTARVYEKLFF. The DNA of the CDR3 is TGTGCCAGCAGCGTAACGGCCCGGGTATATGAAAAACTGTTTTTT.

The chain has TRBV5-6 and TRBJ2-2; D perhaps matches TRBD1 (5 bases). CDR1 is SGHDT, CDR2 YYEEEE, per germline. The CDR3 covers 15 residues. Trimming shortened V by 4 bases and J by 1 base, and 11 bases separated the two germline ends. CDR3 residues: CASSRTLENTGELFF. The CDR3 bases are TGTGCCAGCAGCCGGACACTTGAGAACACCGGGGAGCTGTTTTTT.

In this sample, this clone turned up a few times. This chain uses TRBV30 with TRBJ1-3; TRBD1 matches at 7 bases. Germline-derived CDR1 and CDR2 are GTSNPN and SVGIG (reference sequence). The CDR3 consists of 14 residues. V lost 4 bases, J lost 7 bases, and 10 bases stayed unmatched. CDR3 loop: CAWKHKGAENTIYF. Here the CDR3 DNA reads TGTGCCTGGAAACATAAGGGGGCTGAGAACACCATATATTTT.

This clone showed up just once. J is TRBJ1-1 and V is TRBV28; 10 nucleotides line up with TRBD1. Trimming took 3 bases from V and 5 from J; bases not matched to a gene: 3. This CDR3 spans 14 amino acids. Germline CDR1 reads MDHEN; CDR2 reads SYDVKM. As DNA, the CDR3 is TGTGCCAGCAGTTTGGGGGGACAGGGGACTGAAGCTTTCTTT. Translation gives CASSLGGQGTEAFF. The complete variable domain, with remaining parts taken from reference TRBV28 and TRBJ1-1, reads DVKVTQSSRYLVKRTGEKVFLECVQDMDHENMFWYRQDPGLGLRLIYFSYDVKMKEKGDIPEGYSVSREKKERFSLILESASTNQTSMYLCASSLGGQGTEAFFGQGTRLTVV.

The V and J genes are TRBV15 and TRBJ2-7, with 10 nucleotides matching TRBD1. The V and J ends lost 3 bases and 3 bases, in that order; junction bases with no gene match: 8. CDR3 length: 16 amino acids. CDR1 and CDR2 (germline): LNHNV, YYDKDF (reference sequence). DNA of the CDR3: TGTGCCACCAGCAGCGAACCGGGACAGGGGCTCTACGAGCAGTACTTC. It encodes CATSSEPGQGLYEQYF. The full variable domain, in which reference TRBV15 and TRBJ2-7 provide the parts outside the CDR3, is DAMVIQNPRYQVTQFGKPVTLSCSQTLNHNVMYWYQQKSSQAPKLLFHYYDKDFNNEADTPDNFQSRRPNTSFCFLDIRSPGLGDTAMYLCATSSEPGQGLYEQYFGPGTRLTVT.

This chain joins TRBV5-8 and TRBJ2-7; 7 bases are shared with TRBD1. V trimming: 0 bases; J trimming: 5 bases; junction bases outside the gene matches: 5. In germline, CDR1 is SGHTS, CDR2 YDEGEE. CDR3 length: 14 residues. As DNA, the CDR3 is TGTGCCAGCAGCTTGGTGACAGGGCTCGACGAGCAGTACTTC. Protein sequence: CASSLVTGLDEQYF. The full variable domain, its missing parts supplied by reference TRBV5-8 and TRBJ2-7, is EAGVTQSPTHLIKTRGQQATLRCSPISGHTSVYWYQQALGLGLQFLLWYDEGEERNRGNFPPRFSGRQFPNYSSELNVNALELEDSALYLCASSLVTGLDEQYFGPGTRLTVT.

The chain joins TRBV4-1 to TRBJ1-2; 11 positions match TRBD1. V dropped 4 bases and J dropped 4; count of bases not matched to a gene: 8. Germline V gene lookup returns CDR1 MGHRA and CDR2 YSYEKL. This CDR3 is built from 16 residues. The CDR3 loop reads CASSPRTGGLSYGYTF. In DNA form, the CDR3 reads TGCGCCAGCAGCCCCCGGACAGGGGGCCTTTCCTATGGCTACACCTTC.

V is TRBV19 and J is TRBJ1-6; D remains ambiguous. This CDR3 comprises 17 residues. CDR1 LNHDA and CDR2 SQIVND come from the germline V gene (reference sequence). V was clipped by 1 base and J by 6 bases, with 16 bases between them. CDR3 sequence: CASSIGFAAEVNSPLHF. The CDR3 DNA reads as TGTGCCAGTAGTATAGGATTTGCGGCAGAAGTTAATTCACCCCTCCACTTT.

The chain recombines TRBV5-1 with TRBJ1-3; tentatively, D is TRBD1 (6 bases). The V and J ends lost 4 bases and 3 bases respectively, with 8 bases between them. The V gene's germline CDR1 is SGHRS and CDR2 YFSETQ. This CDR3 spans 13 amino acids. CDR3 sequence: CASSVDSGNTIYF. In nucleotides, the CDR3 is TGCGCCAGCAGCGTGGACAGTGGAAACACCATATATTTT.

The CDR3 sequence: CASSTARGNEKLFF. The CDR3 coding sequence is TGCGCCAGCAGCACGGCCAGGGGGAATGAAAAACTGTTTTTT. This chain uses TRBV5-1 with TRBJ1-4, with 7 bases lining up with TRBD1. Germline CDR1 reads SGHRS; CDR2 reads YFSETQ. This CDR3 comprises 14 residues. The junction had 5 bases not matched to a gene; V was cut back by 4 bases and J by 5 bases.

This chain uses TRBV10-1 with TRBJ1-1; D not certain. Germline-derived CDR1 and CDR2 are WNHNN and SYGVQD (reference sequence). The CDR3 has 13 residues. The V end lost 6 bases, the J end lost 3 bases, and 11 bases lay between the germline ends. Here the CDR3 reads CASSSTRYTEAFF. CDR3 coding DNA: TGCGCCAGCAGCTCCACGCGGTACACTGAAGCTTTCTTT.

The V gene is TRBV10-3, the J gene TRBJ1-1, with 7 bases matching TRBD1. Trimming took 11 bases from V and 0 from J; bases not matched to a gene: 9. This CDR3 is built from 14 residues. Germline assignment: CDR1 ENHRY and CDR2 SYGVKD. This CDR3 is CAAGTVDMNTEAFF. The CDR3 DNA sequence: TGTGCCGCCGGGACAGTTGACATGAACACTGAAGCTTTCTTT.

The rearrangement joins TRBV3-1 (or the pseudogene TRBV3-2) to TRBJ1-5; D is unclear. The length of the CDR3 is 14 residues. CDR1 is LGHDT, CDR2 YNNKEL, per germline (reference sequence). V was shortened by 4 bases and J by 6 bases, with 13 bases between the two germline ends. The CDR3 DNA reads as TGTGCCAGCAGCCCGTCGGAGTTGAGTCAGCCCCAGCATTTT. Amino acids: CASSPSELSQPQHF.

The chain recombines TRBV19 with TRBJ1-5; TRBD1 matches 7 bases. Germline V gene data show CDR1 as LNHDA and CDR2 as SQIVND (reference sequence). V trimming: 2 bases; J trimming: 4 bases; junction bases outside the gene matches: 5. This CDR3 has 15 residues. CDR3: CASSIIGTDNQPQHF. In nucleotides, the CDR3 is TGTGCCAGTAGTATAATAGGGACAGATAATCAGCCCCAGCATTTT.

The chain recombines TRBV6-5 with TRBJ2-6; no reliable D call. The CDR3 has 15 amino acids. Germline V gene sequence: CDR1 MNHEY, CDR2 SVGAGI. The germline V and J ends were trimmed by 2 bases and 2 bases, with 7 bases remaining between them. CDR3 amino acids: CASSYEVAGANVLTF. The CDR3 nucleotides read TGTGCCAGCAGTTACGAAGTAGCTGGGGCCAACGTCCTGACTTTC.

The rearrangement joins TRBV30 to TRBJ2-3; 7 bases match TRBD1. Germline V lookup: CDR1 GTSNPN, CDR2 SVGIG (reference sequence). V lost 4 bases to trimming and J lost 8 bases; unmatched junction nucleotides: 6. CDR3 length: 12 amino acids. CDR3 sequence (DNA): TGTGCCTGGACAGGGGGAGTGGGTACGCAGTATTTT. Amino acids: CAWTGGVGTQYF.